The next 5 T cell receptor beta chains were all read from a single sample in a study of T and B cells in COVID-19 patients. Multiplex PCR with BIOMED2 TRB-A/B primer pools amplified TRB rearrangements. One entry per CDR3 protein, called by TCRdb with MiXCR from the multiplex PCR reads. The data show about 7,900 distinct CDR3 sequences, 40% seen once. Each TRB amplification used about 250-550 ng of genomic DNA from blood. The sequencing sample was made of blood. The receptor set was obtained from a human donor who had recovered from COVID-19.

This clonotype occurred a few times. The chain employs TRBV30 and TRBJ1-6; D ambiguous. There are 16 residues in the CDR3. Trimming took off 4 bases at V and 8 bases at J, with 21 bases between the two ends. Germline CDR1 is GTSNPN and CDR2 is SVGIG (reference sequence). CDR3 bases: TGTGCCTGGATTCACCCGGGTCAAGGAGGAGATTCACCCCTCCACTTT. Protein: CAWIHPGQGGDSPLHF.

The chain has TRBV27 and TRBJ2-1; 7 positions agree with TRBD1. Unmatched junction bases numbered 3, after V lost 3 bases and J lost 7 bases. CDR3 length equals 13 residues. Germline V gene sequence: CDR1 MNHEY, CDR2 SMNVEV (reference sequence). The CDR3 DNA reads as TGTGCCAGCAGTTTGGTCAGGGGGAATGAGCAGTTCTTC. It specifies CASSLVRGNEQFF.

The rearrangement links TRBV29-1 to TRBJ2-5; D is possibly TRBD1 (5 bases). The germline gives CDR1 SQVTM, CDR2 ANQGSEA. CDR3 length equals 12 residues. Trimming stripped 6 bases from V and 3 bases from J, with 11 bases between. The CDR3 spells CSVNQGKETQYF. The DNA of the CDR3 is TGCAGCGTGAACCAGGGAAAAGAGACCCAGTACTTC.

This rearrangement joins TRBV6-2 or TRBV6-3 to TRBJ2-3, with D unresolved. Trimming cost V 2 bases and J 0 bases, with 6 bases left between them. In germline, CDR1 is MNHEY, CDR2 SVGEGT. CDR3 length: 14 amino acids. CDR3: CASSYPDSTDTQYF. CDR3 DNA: TGTGCCAGCAGTTACCCCGACAGCACAGATACGCAGTATTTT.

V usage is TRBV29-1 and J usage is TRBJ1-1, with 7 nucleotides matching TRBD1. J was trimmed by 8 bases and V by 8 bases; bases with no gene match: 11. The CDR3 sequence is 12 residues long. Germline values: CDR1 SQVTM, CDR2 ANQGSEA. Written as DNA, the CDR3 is TGCAGCAGCTATCAGGGGGTCGGAGAAGCTTTCTTT. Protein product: CSSYQGVGEAFF.